The 14 T cell receptor beta chains below were found in one sample sequenced in a study of T cell repertoires in cytomegalovirus infection. TCRdb used MiXCR to reprocess the reads, holding one entry per CDR3 protein. The data hold about 530,000 distinct CDR3 sequences, with about a quarter observed a single time. Source material: PBMCs. The receptors shown here come from a human donor in good health (CMV status not recorded). Some clones in this sample may be carry-over from other donors' samples.

The gene calls are TRBV19 and TRBJ1-3; the D is unclear. The V gene lost 6 bases and the J gene lost 0 bases, with 12 bases spanning the gap. This CDR3 contains 15 residues. CDR1 LNHDA and CDR2 SQIVND come from the germline V gene (reference sequence). Here the CDR3 DNA reads TGTGCCAGTAGGCGGGCAGACGACTCTGGAAACACCATATATTTT. Translated, it gives CASRRADDSGNTIYF.

V is TRBV7-6 and J is TRBJ2-7, with D possibly being TRBD1 (6 bases). Trimming took off 6 bases at V and 3 bases at J, with 15 bases between the two ends. CDR1 is SGHVS and CDR2 is FNYEAQ in the germline V gene. CDR3 length: 14 amino acids. The CDR3 region has the DNA TGTGCCAGCAGGTCAGGGGAAGGGGGCTACGAGCAGTACTTC. This gives the protein CASRSGEGGYEQYF. Full variable domain (outside the CDR3, taken from reference TRBV7-6 and TRBJ2-7): GAGVSQSPRYKVTKRGQDVALRCDPISGHVSLYWYRQALGQGPEFLTYFNYEAQQDKSGLPNDRFSAERPEGSISTLTIQRTEQRDSAMYRCASRSGEGGYEQYFGPGTRLTVT.

CDR3 DNA sequence: TGTGCCAGCAGTTACGAGATCCAAGAGACCCAGTACTTC. It is translated as CASSYEIQETQYF. The chain links TRBV6-5 to TRBJ2-5; D call uncertain. The CDR3 is 13 amino acids. Looked up from germline, CDR1 is MNHEY and CDR2 is SVGAGI. Deletions cut 2 bases from V and 1 base from J, with 5 bases between.

This clonotype was detected only a few times. CDR3 amino acids: CASSLNNLAGLDTQYF. The CDR3 coding sequence is TGTGCCAGCTCCCTAAATAATCTAGCGGGATTGGATACGCAGTATTTT. V usage is TRBV18 and J usage is TRBJ2-3; 9 bases are a match to TRBD2. Germline CDR1 KGHSH, CDR2 LQKENI. The CDR3 length is 16 residues. Trimming took 6 bases from V and 6 from J; bases not matched to a gene: 13. The full variable domain, in which reference TRBV18 and TRBJ2-3 provide the parts outside the CDR3, is NAGVMQNPRHLVRRRGQEARLRCSPMKGHSHVYWYRQLPEEGLKFMVYLQKENIIDESGMPKERFSAEFPKEGPSILRIQQVVRGDSAAYFCASSLNNLAGLDTQYFGPGTRLTVL.

This clonotype has a count of ten or more. The CDR3 protein is CASSAFEGLAGANEQFF. The CDR3 DNA reads TGTGCCAGCAGCGCTTTCGAGGGCCTAGCGGGAGCCAATGAGCAGTTCTTC. This rearrangement joins TRBV7-2 to TRBJ2-1; 10 bases match TRBD2. CDR1 and CDR2 from the germline V gene are SGHTA and FQGNSA. This CDR3 is built from 17 residues. V was pared by 5 bases and J by 6 bases, with 13 bases of the junction left unmatched.

The chain joins TRBV10-3 to TRBJ1-1, with D perhaps matching TRBD1 (5 bases). V lost 6 bases to trimming and J lost 2 bases, with 19 bases between them. Germline-derived CDR1 and CDR2 are ENHRY and SYGVKD. The CDR3 runs 16 residues. The CDR3 DNA reads TGTGCCATCAGGTCCAGTGAGGGACTTTACAACACTGAAGCTTTCTTT. It codes for CAIRSSEGLYNTEAFF.

The chain carries TRBV6-2 or TRBV6-3 and TRBJ2-7; D possibly matches TRBD1 or TRBD2 (5 bases each). The CDR3 spans 14 residues. The germline V and J ends were trimmed by 0 bases and 9 bases, with 15 bases remaining between them. Germline values: CDR1 MNHEY, CDR2 SVGEGT. CDR3 sequence: CASSYSGARGTQYF. The DNA for the CDR3 is TGTGCCAGCAGTTACTCCGGAGCGAGGGGCACGCAGTACTTC.

The rearrangement uses TRBV7-3 and TRBJ2-2, with D unresolved. CDR1 is SGHTA, CDR2 FQGTGA, per germline. The V and J ends lost 5 bases and 6 bases respectively, with 7 bases between them. There are 12 residues in the CDR3. CDR3 residues: CASSPKPGELFF. The CDR3 DNA reads as TGTGCCAGCAGCCCCAAACCCGGGGAGCTGTTTTTT.

This clonotype was counted between two and nine times. V usage is TRBV13 and J usage is TRBJ2-1, with D perhaps matching TRBD2 (6 bases). Per germline, CDR1 PRHDT and CDR2 FYEKMQ (reference sequence). The V end was cut by 5 bases, the J end by 4 bases, with 12 bases between. The CDR3 covers 14 residues. The CDR3 is CASSQTSSYNEQFF. Here the CDR3 DNA reads TGTGCCAGCAGCCAAACTAGCAGTTACAATGAGCAGTTCTTC.

The genes are TRBV5-4 and TRBJ1-2; tentatively, D is TRBD1 (6 bases). Germline V gives CDR1 SGHNT, CDR2 YYREEE (reference sequence). This CDR3 region has 15 residues. The ends were cut back, 0 bases at V and 4 bases at J, with 13 bases in the middle. CDR3 amino acids: CASSLGPQGGYGYTF. In DNA form, the CDR3 reads TGTGCCAGCAGCTTGGGCCCACAGGGAGGCTATGGCTACACCTTC.

This clonotype was detected only a few times. CDR3 in amino acids: CSAKTRTSGIRPDTQYF. CDR3 nucleotides: TGCAGTGCCAAGACTAGGACTAGCGGGATTAGGCCAGATACGCAGTATTTT. This chain joins TRBV20-1 and TRBJ2-3; 12 bases line up with TRBD2. The CDR3 runs to 17 residues. After removal of 6 bases from V and 4 bases from J, the junction contained 14 bases not matched to a gene. Germline V CDR1 and CDR2: DFQATT, SNEGSKA (reference sequence).

This clonotype showed up many times. The CDR3 sequence is CASSLGGGDTEAFF. The CDR3 nucleotides read TGTGCCAGCAGCTTAGGGGGTGGGGACACTGAAGCTTTCTTT. The chain has TRBV7-2 and TRBJ1-1; unclear D gene. Deletions cut 1 base from V and 3 bases from J, with 9 bases between. This CDR3 spans 14 amino acids. CDR1 and CDR2 (germline): SGHTA, FQGNSA.

This chain joins TRBV6-1 and TRBJ2-4, with unresolved D. The germline V gene has CDR1 MNHNS and CDR2 SASEGT. The V end was cut by 2 bases, the J end by 1 base, with 12 bases between. CDR3 length: 16 residues. The CDR3 nucleotides are TGTGCCAGCAGTGAACCTATCCTAATTGCCAAAAACATTCAGTACTTC. This gives the protein CASSEPILIAKNIQYF.

This clonotype was seen once. The rearrangement uses TRBV5-6 and TRBJ2-7, with 7 bases aligning to TRBD2. The V and J ends lost 0 bases and 6 bases, in that order; junction bases with no gene match: 15. The germline gives CDR1 SGHDT, CDR2 YYEEEE. This CDR3 contains 17 residues. In nucleotides, the CDR3 is TGTGCCAGCAGCTTGGGGGGCCCCGGACTAGTCGGTCGCGAGCAGTACTTC. This encodes CASSLGGPGLVGREQYF.